Listed below are T cell receptor beta chains from one sample, sequenced in a study of blood T cell repertoires in COVID-19. Method: immunoSEQ multiplex PCR; TCRdb's copy keeps in-frame clones and lacks some. Here the sample spans about 200,000 clones, over 60% being singletons. The specimen was peripheral blood. All receptors come from a woman in her 70s with acute or convalescent COVID-19. The CDR3 runs from the conserved cysteine through the conserved F or W. The D gene is left open where the match is weak. Clone sizes are given selectively: once, few, many, or a class where the clone is expanded.

.	TRBV2	once	TRBJ1-2	CASSGTALGRGYTF	TGTGCCAGCAGCGGTACAGCCCTCGGGAGGGGCTACACCTTC
.	TRBV4-1	once	TRBJ1-3	CASSQGRDSGNTIYF	TGCGCCAGCAGCCAAGGACGGGACTCTGGAAACACCATATATTTT
.	TRBV19	few	TRBJ2-7	CASSIMVGPGSEQYF	TGTGCCAGTAGTATCATGGTTGGGCCGGGAAGCGAGCAGTACTTC
.	TRBV5-1	.	TRBJ2-5	CATSTDQETQYF	TGCGCCACCTCGACAGATCAAGAGACCCAGTACTTC
.	TRBV7-2	.	TRBJ1-2	CASSLGADINYGYTF	TGTGCCAGCAGCTTAGGGGCGGACATAAACTATGGCTACACCTTC
TRBD2	TRBV11-3	.	TRBJ2-1	CASSLDGTSNEQFF	TGTGCCAGCAGCTTAGACGGGACTAGTAATGAGCAGTTCTTC
.	TRBV19	.	TRBJ1-1	CASSAGWGTEAFF	TGTGCCAGTAGTGCGGGTTGGGGCACTGAAGCTTTCTTT
.	TRBV10-3	.	TRBJ1-3	CAIMAGPSGNTIYF	TGTGCCATCATGGCAGGCCCCTCTGGAAACACCATATATTTT
.	TRBV27	.	TRBJ2-7	CASSRGRAYEQYF	TGTGCCAGCAGCAGGGGCCGGGCCTACGAGCAGTACTTC
.	TRBV3-1/TRBV3-2	.	TRBJ1-6	CASSQGSLNSPLHF	TGTGCCAGCAGCCAAGGGAGCCTAAATTCACCCCTCCACTTT
TRBD2	TRBV28	.	TRBJ2-7	CATDGTTSYEQYF	TGTGCCACCGACGGGACTACCTCCTACGAGCAGTACTTC
.	TRBV5-1	.	TRBJ1-1	CASSRGHSTEAFF	TGCGCCAGCAGCCGGGGACACTCCACTGAAGCTTTCTTT
.	TRBV28	few	TRBJ2-2	CASSFFPTRGPARDGLFF	TGTGCCAGCAGTTTTTTCCCCACCCGTGGCCCCGCGCGGGATGGGCTGTTTTTT
TRBD1	TRBV9	.	TRBJ1-1	CASSAWDREVTEAFF	TGTGCCAGCAGCGCATGGGACAGGGAGGTAACTGAAGCTTTCTTT
TRBD2	TRBV5-1	.	TRBJ2-7	CASSRTSGTYEQYF	TGCGCCAGCAGCCGGACTAGCGGGACCTACGAGCAGTACTTC
TRBD2	TRBV5-1	.	TRBJ2-5	CASSAGTSGGREVQYF	TGCGCCAGCAGCGCCGGGACTAGCGGGGGGCGGGAGGTCCAGTACTTC
TRBD2	TRBV10-2	.	TRBJ2-5	CASSGRGGETQYF	TGCGCCAGCAGCGGGAGGGGTGGAGAGACCCAGTACTTC
TRBD2	TRBV7-6	.	TRBJ2-2	CASSPTPGLALTGELFF	TGTGCCAGCAGCCCGACCCCGGGACTAGCTCTTACCGGGGAGCTGTTTTTT
.	TRBV10-1	.	TRBJ1-5	CAYGGGLVQPQHF	TGCGCCTACGGGGGGGGACTTGTTCAGCCCCAGCATTTT
.	TRBV3-1/TRBV3-2	once	TRBJ2-6	CASSQGASIHSGANVLTF	TGTGCCAGCAGCCAGGGGGCCTCGATCCACTCTGGGGCCAACGTCCTGACTTTC
TRBD1	TRBV6-5	few	TRBJ1-5	CASSRQGNQPQHF	TGTGCCAGCAGTAGACAGGGGAATCAGCCCCAGCATTTT
TRBD1	TRBV10-3	once	TRBJ2-6	CATGTGNSGANVLTF	TGTGCCACTGGGACAGGCAACTCTGGGGCCAACGTCCTGACTTTC
.	TRBV29-1	.	TRBJ2-7	CSARRWQSSYEQYF	TGCAGCGCACGAAGATGGCAGTCCTCCTACGAGCAGTACTTC
TRBD1	TRBV5-5	few	TRBJ1-5	CASSFGQGDQPQHF	TGTGCCAGCAGCTTCGGACAGGGAGATCAGCCCCAGCATTTT
.	TRBV19	.	TRBJ2-6	CASTRQAYGANVLTF	TGTGCCAGTACCCGACAGGCCTACGGGGCCAACGTCCTGACTTTC
.	TRBV11-2	.	TRBJ1-2	CASSLGGDGYTF	TGTGCCAGCAGCTTAGGGGGGGATGGCTACACCTTC
.	TRBV5-1	few	TRBJ1-1	CASSPQGGSTEAFF	TGCGCCAGCAGCCCCCAGGGAGGGAGCACTGAAGCTTTCTTT
.	TRBV28	.	TRBJ2-7	CASSLLWEPIYEQYF	TGTGCCAGCAGTTTATTGTGGGAGCCTATCTACGAGCAGTACTTC
.	TRBV25-1	.	TRBJ1-2	CASSEYSQAYGYTF	TGTGCCAGCAGTGAATATTCCCAAGCCTATGGCTACACCTTC
.	TRBV25-1	once	TRBJ1-3	CASSEWGRKSGNTIYF	TGTGCCAGCAGTGAATGGGGCAGAAAAAGTGGAAACACCATATATTTT
TRBD2	TRBV5-1	.	TRBJ2-7	CASSAGGSLSYEQYF	TGCGCCAGCAGTGCCGGGGGGAGCCTCTCCTACGAGCAGTACTTC
TRBD2	TRBV11-3	.	TRBJ2-1	CASSSGAGNEQFF	TGTGCCAGCAGTAGCGGAGCGGGGAATGAGCAGTTCTTC
.	TRBV5-4	.	TRBJ1-2	CASSFGGTEYYGYTF	TGTGCCAGCAGCTTCGGCGGGACGGAATACTATGGCTACACCTTC
.	TRBV30	.	TRBJ1-4	CAWKGEATNEKLFF	TGTGCCTGGAAAGGGGAGGCAACTAATGAAAAACTGTTTTTT
TRBD1	TRBV28	.	TRBJ1-4	CASGTGQGNEKLFF	TGTGCCAGCGGAACGGGACAGGGGAATGAAAAACTGTTTTTT
.	TRBV3-1/TRBV3-2	.	TRBJ1-1	CASSQDVGGDTEAFF	TGTGCCAGCAGCCAAGATGTGGGGGGAGACACTGAAGCTTTCTTT
.	TRBV5-1	.	TRBJ1-4	CASSTRTENEKLFF	TGCGCCAGCAGCACCCGGACTGAAAATGAAAAACTGTTTTTT
.	TRBV10-1	.	TRBJ1-2	CASSENVEAPTGYTF	TGCGCCAGCAGTGAGAATGTCGAGGCACCGACTGGCTACACCTTC
TRBD1	TRBV6-5	.	TRBJ2-5	CASRQGQETQYF	TGTGCCAGCCGACAGGGGCAAGAGACCCAGTACTTC
.	TRBV19	.	TRBJ1-5	CASSQGSSNQPQHF	TGTGCCAGTAGCCAGGGGTCTAGCAATCAGCCCCAGCATTTT
TRBD2	TRBV5-4	.	TRBJ2-1	CASSPRGLAGASDTNEQFF	TGTGCCAGCAGCCCTCGGGGACTAGCGGGGGCGAGTGACACTAATGAGCAGTTCTTC
TRBD1	TRBV3-1/TRBV3-2	.	TRBJ1-4	CASSHQDRAEKLFF	TGTGCCAGCAGCCATCAGGACAGGGCTGAAAAACTGTTTTTT
.	TRBV18	.	TRBJ1-6	CASSPAGINSPLHF	TGTGCCAGCTCACCGGCGGGAATCAATTCACCCCTCCACTTT
.	TRBV11-2	.	TRBJ1-2	CASSPAMVGGYTF	TGTGCCAGCAGCCCCGCGATGGTCGGTGGCTACACCTTC
TRBD1	TRBV18	.	TRBJ2-7	CASSSDRSEQYF	TGTGCCAGCTCATCGGACAGGAGCGAGCAGTACTTC
TRBD2	TRBV2	.	TRBJ2-1	CASTQTSGRAHEQFF	TGTGCCAGCACTCAGACTAGCGGGAGGGCCCATGAGCAGTTCTTC
TRBD2	TRBV20-1	once	TRBJ2-1	CSASTSGRANEQFF	TGCAGTGCTAGTACTAGCGGGAGGGCCAATGAGCAGTTCTTC
.	TRBV5-1	.	TRBJ1-5	CASSYAGDQPQHF	TGCGCCAGCAGCTATGCGGGGGATCAGCCCCAGCATTTT
TRBD2	TRBV4-1	few	TRBJ2-7	CASSQILAGINEQYF	TGCGCCAGCAGCCAAATTCTAGCGGGAATAAACGAGCAGTACTTC
.	TRBV18	.	TRBJ1-1	CASSPTLDLNTEAFF	TGTGCCAGCTCACCTACCTTGGACTTGAACACTGAAGCTTTCTTT
.	TRBV19	once	TRBJ2-6	CASSSGRGSPGANVLTF	TGTGCCAGTAGTAGTGGCAGGGGATCTCCCGGGGCCAACGTCCTGACTTTC
TRBD1	TRBV28	.	TRBJ1-1	CAGKRGQGNTEAFF	TGTGCCGGAAAAAGGGGACAGGGTAACACTGAAGCTTTCTTT
.	TRBV28	.	TRBJ1-5	CASSLLAADASNQPQHF	TGTGCCAGCAGTTTACTAGCGGCAGACGCTAGCAATCAGCCCCAGCATTTT
.	TRBV28	few	TRBJ1-1	CASTLYTEAFF	TGTGCCAGCACCTTATACACTGAAGCTTTCTTT
.	TRBV5-1	.	TRBJ2-7	CASSGGFLGAYEQYF	TGCGCCAGCAGCGGGGGCTTCTTGGGGGCCTACGAGCAGTACTTC